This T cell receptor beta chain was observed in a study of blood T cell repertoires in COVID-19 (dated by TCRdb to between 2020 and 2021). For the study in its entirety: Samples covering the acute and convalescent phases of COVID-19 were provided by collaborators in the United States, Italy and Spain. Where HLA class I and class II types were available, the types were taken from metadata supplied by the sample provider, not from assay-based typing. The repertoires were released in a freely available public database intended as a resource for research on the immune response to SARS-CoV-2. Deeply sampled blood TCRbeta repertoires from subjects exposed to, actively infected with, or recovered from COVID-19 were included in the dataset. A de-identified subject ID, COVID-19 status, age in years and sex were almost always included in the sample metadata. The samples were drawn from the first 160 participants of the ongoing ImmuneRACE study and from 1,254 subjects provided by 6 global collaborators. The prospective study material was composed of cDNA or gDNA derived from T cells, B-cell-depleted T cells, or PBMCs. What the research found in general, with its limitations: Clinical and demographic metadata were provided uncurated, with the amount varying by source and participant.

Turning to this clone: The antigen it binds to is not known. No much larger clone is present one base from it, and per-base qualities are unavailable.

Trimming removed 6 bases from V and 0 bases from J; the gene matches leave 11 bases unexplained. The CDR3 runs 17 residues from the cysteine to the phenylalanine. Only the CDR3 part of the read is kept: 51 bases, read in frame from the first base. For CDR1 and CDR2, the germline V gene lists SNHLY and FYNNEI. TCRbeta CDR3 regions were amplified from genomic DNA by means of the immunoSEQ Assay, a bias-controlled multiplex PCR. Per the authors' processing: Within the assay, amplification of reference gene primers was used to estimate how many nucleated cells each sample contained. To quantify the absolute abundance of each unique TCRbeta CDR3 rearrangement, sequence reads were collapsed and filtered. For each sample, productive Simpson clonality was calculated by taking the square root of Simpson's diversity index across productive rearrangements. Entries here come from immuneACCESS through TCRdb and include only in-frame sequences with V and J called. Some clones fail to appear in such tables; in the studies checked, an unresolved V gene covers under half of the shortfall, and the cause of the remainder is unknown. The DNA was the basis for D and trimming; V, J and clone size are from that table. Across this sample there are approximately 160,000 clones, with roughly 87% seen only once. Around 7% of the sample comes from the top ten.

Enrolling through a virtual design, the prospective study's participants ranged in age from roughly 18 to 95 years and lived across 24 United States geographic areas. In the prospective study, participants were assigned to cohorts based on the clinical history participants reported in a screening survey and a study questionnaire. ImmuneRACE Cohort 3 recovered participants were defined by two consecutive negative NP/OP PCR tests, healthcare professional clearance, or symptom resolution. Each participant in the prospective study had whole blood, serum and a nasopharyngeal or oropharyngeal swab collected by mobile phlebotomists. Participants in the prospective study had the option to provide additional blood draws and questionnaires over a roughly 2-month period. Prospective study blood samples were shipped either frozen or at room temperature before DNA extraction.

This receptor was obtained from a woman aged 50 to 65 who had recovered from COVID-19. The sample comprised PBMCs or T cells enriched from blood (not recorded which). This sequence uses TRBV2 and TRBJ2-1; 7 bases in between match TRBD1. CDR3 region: CASRTQGPASSYNEQFF. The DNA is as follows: TGTGCCAGCAGAACACAGGGGCCCGCGAGCTCCTACAATGAGCAGTTCTTC.